A single sample gave rise to the 6 T cell receptor beta chains below, sequenced in a study of T cell responses to AZD1222 COVID-19 vaccine (TCRdb year 2021). The library relied on the immunoSEQ multiplex PCR assay. TCRdb took this table from immuneACCESS and kept in-frame rearrangements with V and J called. Such tables lack part of the clones; where checked against another copy, unresolved V genes explain under half of the gap, and the rest is unexplained. A total of 150,000 to 180,000 clones appear in this sample, 88% of them only once. The ten top clones hold 3% to 3.5% of the sample. The time point label for this specimen denotes: baseline before first vaccination. The specimen comprised peripheral blood, sampled on day 0 of AZD1222 vaccination. The source is an adult in good health.

This sequence joins TRBV5-1 and TRBJ2-7, with D perhaps being TRBD1 or TRBD2 (7 bases each). Trimming took 6 bases from V and 4 from J, leaving 17 bases between them. The V gene's germline CDR1 is SGHRS and CDR2 YFSETQ. The CDR3 runs to 14 residues. The CDR3 loop is CASKTQGGPYEQYF. CDR3 DNA: TGCGCCAGCAAGACTCAGGGGGGGCCTTACGAGCAGTACTTC.

The chain employs TRBV6-2 or TRBV6-3 and TRBJ2-3; unclear D gene. The CDR3 runs to 11 residues. V lost 6 bases, J lost 6 bases, and 7 bases lay in between. Germline lookup yields CDR1 MNHEY and CDR2 SVGEGT. For the CDR3, the DNA is TGTGCCAGCAGCCCCGCGGATACGCAGTATTTT. Amino acid sequence: CASSPADTQYF.

The chain carries TRBV10-3 and TRBJ1-2, with D possibly matching TRBD1 (5 bases). Trimming stripped 9 bases from V and 4 bases from J, with 15 bases between. The germline CDR1 and CDR2 sequences are ENHRY and SYGVKD. This CDR3 is built from 13 residues. CDR3: CAMTAGVGYGYTF. The CDR3 bases are TGTGCCATGACAGCGGGGGTGGGCTATGGCTACACCTTC.

The chain links TRBV6-2 or TRBV6-3 to TRBJ2-7; D gene uncertain. The CDR3 covers 12 residues. V was shortened by 4 bases and J by 5 bases, with 9 bases between the two germline ends. The germline CDR1 and CDR2 sequences are MNHEY and SVGEGT. The CDR3 here is CASSSRIDEQYF. The DNA of the CDR3 is TGTGCCAGCAGTTCCAGGATAGACGAGCAGTACTTC.

The rearrangement joins TRBV6-2 or TRBV6-3 to TRBJ1-2; 10 bases are shared with TRBD1. CDR1 and CDR2 (germline): MNHEY, SVGEGT. This CDR3 region has 15 residues. V lost 2 bases to trimming and J lost 8 bases; unmatched junction nucleotides: 8. The CDR3 sequence: CASSYPGQGVRGYTF. The DNA of the CDR3 is TGTGCCAGCAGTTACCCCGGACAGGGGGTGCGAGGCTACACCTTC.

V gene TRBV3-1 (or the pseudogene TRBV3-2) combines with J gene TRBJ2-2; D gene uncertain. Trimming removed 6 bases from V and 7 bases from J, with 9 bases in between. The CDR3 contains 12 residues. Looked up from germline, CDR1 is LGHDT and CDR2 is YNNKEL (reference sequence). The CDR3 nucleotides are TGTGCCAGCAGTCTCGTTGGCGGGGAGCTGTTTTTT. Translated: CASSLVGGELFF.